This T cell receptor (beta chain) was observed in a study of graft-versus-host responses after intestinal transplantation. About the study: Every transplant recipient was induced with anti-thymocyte globulin, then maintained on tacrolimus and steroids for two to three years.

With 3 bases removed from V and 13 bases from J, the gap between germline ends came to 24 bases. Germline values: CDR1 SGHVS, CDR2 FNYEAQ. The CDR3 is 15 amino acids. The repertoire was sequenced with immunoSEQ multiplex PCR; TCRdb's copy has only in-frame clones and lacks some. Of over 100,000 clones detected, around nine tenths appear once; the ten largest clones hold 0.2% to 0.25%. Study-level findings and limits: Analysis identified GvH clones in recipient marrow, with some appearing first in ileum or blood.

Notes on this clone: Its antigen remains unknown.

The V and J genes are TRBV7-6 and TRBJ1-2, with a possible D match to TRBD1 (5 bases). The source of this sequence is a human donor who was the organ donor for an intestinal transplant. Sequencing was performed on unstimulated CD4+ T cells sorted from spleen or lymph node cells, taken before transplant. The CDR3 coding sequence is TGTGCCAGCAGCTTTGGGGGGGACGGCGCTGGTCGGCCCACCTTC. Translation gives CASSFGGDGAGRPTF. The complete variable domain, with remaining parts taken from reference TRBV7-6 and TRBJ1-2, reads GAGVSQSPRYKVTKRGQDVALRCDPISGHVSLYWYRQALGQGPEFLTYFNYEAQQDKSGLPNDRFSAERPEGSISTLTIQRTEQRDSAMYRCASSFGGDGAGRPTFGSGTRLTVV.